The subject of this entry is one TCR beta chain. Participants were aged about 18 to 89 years from roughly 25 US areas. Some clones are missing from TCRdb's copy, which holds only in-frame ones; the method was immunoSEQ multiplex PCR. The data show approximately 290,000 clones, with almost 90% seen just once and around 4.5% held by the top ten. From germline, CDR1 is MDHEN and CDR2 SYDVKM. This CDR3 spans 15 amino acids. V lost 7 bases to trimming and J lost 0 bases, with 14 bases between them. This record belongs to a study of blood T cell repertoires in COVID-19. Study details: The origin of the acute and convalescent COVID-19 samples was the United States, Italy and Spain.

The sequence was collected from a woman aged 18-29 years with acute COVID-19. Specimen: PBMCs or T cells enriched from blood (not recorded which). This rearrangement joins TRBV28 to TRBJ2-3, with a tentative D call TRBD1 (6 bases). The CDR3 protein is CASNLGQTSTDTQYF. For the CDR3, the DNA is TGTGCCAGCAATCTCGGACAGACTAGCACAGATACGCAGTATTTT.